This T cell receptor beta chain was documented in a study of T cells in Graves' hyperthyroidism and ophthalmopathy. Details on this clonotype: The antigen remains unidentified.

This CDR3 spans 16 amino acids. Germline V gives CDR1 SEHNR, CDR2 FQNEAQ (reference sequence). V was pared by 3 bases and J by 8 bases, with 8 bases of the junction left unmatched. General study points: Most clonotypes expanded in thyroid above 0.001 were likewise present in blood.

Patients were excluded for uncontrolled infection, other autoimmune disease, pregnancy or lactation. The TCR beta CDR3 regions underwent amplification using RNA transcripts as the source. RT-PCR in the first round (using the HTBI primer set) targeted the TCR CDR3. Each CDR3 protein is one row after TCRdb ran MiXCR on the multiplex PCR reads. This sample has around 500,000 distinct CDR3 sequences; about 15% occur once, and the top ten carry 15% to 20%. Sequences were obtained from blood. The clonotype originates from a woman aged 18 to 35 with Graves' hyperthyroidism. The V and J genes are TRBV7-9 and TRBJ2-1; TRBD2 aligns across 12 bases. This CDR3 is CASSFGVASGRDEQFF. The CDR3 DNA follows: TGTGCCAGCAGCTTCGGTGTCGCTAGCGGGAGGGATGAGCAGTTCTTC. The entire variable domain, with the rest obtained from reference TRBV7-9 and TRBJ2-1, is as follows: DTGVSQNPRHKITKRGQNVTFRCDPISEHNRLYWYRQTLGQGPEFLTYFQNEAQLEKSRLLSDRFSAERPKGSFSTLEIQRTEQGDSAMYLCASSFGVASGRDEQFFGPGTRLTVL.